One sample yielded the 6 T cell receptor beta chains listed below, sequenced in a study of cytotoxic CD8 clonotypes in ibrutinib-treated CLL. Here immunoSEQ multiplex PCR was the method, and the copy in TCRdb shows in-frame clones only, minus some. This sample has about 140,000 clones, with around 93% found just once. Sequencing was performed on PBMCs, taken after 12 months of ibrutinib treatment. These receptors were taken from a human donor with chronic lymphocytic leukemia.

This chain links TRBV29-1 with TRBJ2-2; 7 nucleotides match TRBD1. V gave up 5 bases and J gave up 6 bases; unmatched junction bases: 15. Germline V CDR1 and CDR2: SQVTM, ANQGSEA. The CDR3 spans 16 residues. CDR3 residues: CSVYLGLRQGAGELFF. CDR3 DNA: TGCAGCGTTTACCTGGGGCTGAGACAGGGTGCCGGGGAGCTGTTTTTT.

V usage is TRBV10-3 and J usage is TRBJ2-2, with TRBD1 matching 10 bases. The trim removed 11 bases at V and 0 bases at J, leaving 3 bases unmatched. This CDR3 is built from 14 residues. The germline gives CDR1 ENHRY, CDR2 SYGVKD. This CDR3 reads CAAGTGANTGELFF. CDR3 DNA sequence: TGTGCCGCCGGGACAGGGGCGAACACCGGGGAGCTGTTTTTT.

This chain uses TRBV30 with TRBJ2-5, with 9 bases lining up with TRBD2. J gave up 8 bases and V 4 bases, and 8 bases lay outside the gene matches. The V gene's germline CDR1 is GTSNPN and CDR2 SVGIG (reference sequence). This CDR3 is 13 amino acids long. The CDR3: CAWKALAGFTQYF. CDR3 DNA sequence: TGTGCCTGGAAAGCACTAGCGGGCTTCACCCAGTACTTC.

J is TRBJ2-2 and V is TRBV10-1; the match to TRBD1 covers 7 bases. The CDR3 sequence is 14 residues long. With V trimmed by 4 bases and J by 6 bases, 5 bases remained unmatched. Germline assignment: CDR1 WNHNN and CDR2 SYGVQD (reference sequence). The CDR3 protein is CASSVAQGAGELFF. CDR3 nucleotide sequence: TGCGCCAGCAGTGTAGCGCAGGGGGCCGGGGAGCTGTTTTTT.

This clone has only one observation. The CDR3 nucleotides read TGTGCCAGCAGCGAGCGGGAGGGCCGCTACAATGAGCAGTTCTTC. It translates to CASSEREGRYNEQFF. The chain has TRBV28 and TRBJ2-1, with TRBD2 matching 10 bases. CDR1 is MDHEN, CDR2 SYDVKM, per germline. Trimming at V came to 6 bases and at J to 3 bases, leaving 5 bases not matched to a gene. The CDR3 contains 15 residues.

This clone was seen only a few times. The chain joins TRBV5-8 to TRBJ1-3; weak D call: TRBD1 (5 bases). Germline CDR1 reads SGHTS; CDR2 reads YDEGEE. V was clipped by 4 bases and J by 0 bases, with 11 bases between them. This CDR3 is built from 15 residues. CDR3 region: CASSPRDGSGNTIYF. Written as DNA, the CDR3 is TGTGCCAGCAGCCCCCGGGACGGCTCTGGAAACACCATATATTTT.